This TCR beta chain was sequenced for a study of shared clonotypes between healthy human individuals. Notes on the study in general: It was observed that 5% to 6.5% of naive CD4 clonotypes were shared across four donors.

Regarding this clone: Antigen: not known. The same CDR3 can be traced to other DNA sequences in this sample.

This CDR3 is built from 13 residues. V shed 3 bases and J shed 1 base, with 7 bases lying between them. CDR1 is MNHNS, CDR2 SASEGT, per germline. The authors distributed each subset's genomic DNA evenly over several immunoSEQ plates. The repertoire was sequenced with immunoSEQ multiplex PCR; TCRdb's copy has only in-frame clones and lacks some. The sample contains more than 2 million clones, approximately 94% of which appear only once. CD45RO-negative cells were positively selected for CCR7, leaving out terminally differentiated effector memory CD45RA+ cells. The chain carries TRBV6-1 and TRBJ2-7; tentatively, D is TRBD1 or TRBD2 (5 bases each). This clonotype was sampled from a man aged 18 to 30 in good health. The specimen was naive CD8+ T cells sorted from blood. The CDR3 bases are TGTGCCAGCAGTGAGGGACCGTCCTACGAGCAGTACTTC. As protein: CASSEGPSYEQYF.